Sequencing of this T cell receptor (beta chain) was carried out in a study of blood T cell repertoires in COVID-19. About the research overall: Some COVID-19 samples were acute and others convalescent; all came from the United States, Italy and Spain.

Those who participated ranged in age from about 18 to 89 years and resided in 20 to 25 US areas. Participant reports of clinical history set cohort assignment. Some clones are missing from TCRdb's copy, which holds only in-frame ones; the method was immunoSEQ multiplex PCR. The table includes approximately 250,000 clones, around 88% detected once. This receptor was identified in a woman in her 40s with acute COVID-19. Source material: PBMCs or T cells enriched from blood (not recorded which).

The CDR3 spells CASSQDWQEAFF. For the CDR3, the DNA is TGTGCCAGCAGCCAAGACTGGCAGGAAGCTTTCTTT. V usage is TRBV3-1 (or the pseudogene TRBV3-2) and J usage is TRBJ1-1; no reliable D call. Trimming took 0 bases from V and 8 from J, leaving 7 bases between them. CDR1 and CDR2 from the germline V gene are LGHDT and YNNKEL (reference sequence). CDR3 length: 12 residues.